This entry lists 21 T cell receptor beta chains sequenced from one sample in a study of CD8 T cells in ankylosing spondylitis. A single record per CDR3 protein comes from TCRdb applying MiXCR to the 5' RACE reads. This table holds some 130,000 distinct CDR3 sequences, 10% to 12% found once. The sequenced sample was blood, either unsorted or a sorted T cell fraction (not recorded which). These receptor sequences come from a female donor with ankylosing spondylitis or in good health (not recorded which).

In its sample, this clonotype was seen many times. The chain uses TRBV20-1 and TRBJ2-4; 8 bases align to TRBD1. From germline, CDR1 is DFQATT and CDR2 SNEGSKA (reference sequence). This CDR3 has 15 amino acids. V shed 3 bases and J 7 bases; nucleotides not matched to a gene: 11. CDR3 region: CSASNTGRTGNIQYF. Written as DNA, the CDR3 is TGCAGTGCTAGCAACACCGGACGGACAGGGAACATTCAGTACTTC.

This clonotype was seen at least ten times. The rearrangement links TRBV20-1 to TRBJ2-3; D gene ambiguous. Germline V gene sequence: CDR1 DFQATT, CDR2 SNEGSKA (reference sequence). This CDR3 is built from 17 residues. Trimming left V 0 bases short and J 2 bases short, with 18 bases between. The CDR3 region has the DNA TGCAGTGCTAGAGATCTGACTCGCAAGGCCCACACAGATACGCAGTATTTT. Amino acid sequence: CSARDLTRKAHTDTQYF.

This clonotype appeared many times. The chain joins TRBV5-6 to TRBJ2-1, with 9 bases lining up with TRBD2. The CDR3 is 14 residues long. Trimming cost V 3 bases and J 9 bases; bases outside gene matches: 7. The germline V gene encodes CDR1 SGHDT and CDR2 YYEEEE. The CDR3, as DNA: TGTGCCAGCAGCTCCGGAAGCGGGGGGTTTGAGCAGTTCTTC. Its translation is CASSSGSGGFEQFF.

In this sample, this clonotype turned up many times. The V and J genes are TRBV29-1 and TRBJ2-4; TRBD2 agrees at 7 bases. V shed 6 bases and J 6 bases; nucleotides not matched to a gene: 8. CDR3 length equals 13 residues. Germline V gene data show CDR1 as SQVTM and CDR2 as ANQGSEA. In DNA, the CDR3 is TGCAGCGTCGAGGCGGGAGTTGGAAACATTCAGTACTTC. Amino acid sequence: CSVEAGVGNIQYF.

This clonotype was detected many times. The rearrangement uses TRBV28 and TRBJ2-7, with unresolved D. Trimming cost V 10 bases and J 0 bases, with 13 bases left between them. The CDR3 length is 13 residues. CDR1 is MDHEN and CDR2 is SYDVKM in the germline V gene. The CDR3 protein is CATSGVSSYEQYF. In nucleotides, the CDR3 is TGTGCCACCTCCGGAGTAAGCTCCTACGAGCAGTACTTC.

The table lists this clonotype with a few counts. The CDR3 bases are TGTGCCAGCAGTTACTCGTTTATGATGGATCGAGCTTTCTTT. It encodes CASSYSFMMDRAFF. V usage is TRBV6-5 and J usage is TRBJ1-1; no firm D call. Trimming removed 0 bases at V and 10 bases at J, with 15 bases between. There are 14 residues in the CDR3. Germline V gene data show CDR1 as MNHEY and CDR2 as SVGAGI.

This clonotype was counted ten times or more. The chain combines TRBV30 with TRBJ2-7; 8 positions agree with TRBD2. The CDR3 length is 14 residues. The junction had 8 bases not matched to a gene; V was cut back by 4 bases and J by 3 bases. Germline loops: CDR1 GTSNPN, CDR2 SVGIG (reference sequence). The CDR3 is CAWTPSGFFYEQYF. CDR3 in DNA: TGTGCCTGGACCCCTAGCGGGTTTTTCTACGAGCAGTACTTC. Variable domain in full (rest from reference TRBV30 and TRBJ2-7): SQTIHQWPATLVQPVGSPLSLECTVEGTSNPNLYWYRQAAGRGLQLLFYSVGIGQISSEVPQNLSASRPQDRQFILSSKKLLLSDSGFYLCAWTPSGFFYEQYFGPGTRLTVT.

Ten or more counts support this clonotype. The chain links TRBV20-1 to TRBJ1-2, with D perhaps matching TRBD1 (5 bases). The germline gives CDR1 DFQATT, CDR2 SNEGSKA (reference sequence). The V end was cut by 6 bases, the J end by 0 bases, with 11 bases between. CDR3 length equals 13 residues. The CDR3 sequence: CSASDSSNYGYTF. Here the CDR3 DNA reads TGCAGTGCATCTGACAGTTCTAACTATGGCTACACCTTC.

To note about this clonotype: One end of the junction varies from germline; a read error may be responsible. The chain joins TRBV11-2 to TRBJ2-1; the D is unclear. There are 14 residues in the CDR3. Germline loops: CDR1 SGHAT, CDR2 FQNNGV. The CDR3 protein is CVSSLSASYNERFF. In DNA, the CDR3 is TGTGTCAGCAGCTTATCTGCCTCCTACAATGAGCGGTTCTTC.

This clonotype was seen many times. The chain is built from TRBV7-8 and TRBJ1-1; D ambiguous. V lost 4 bases and J lost 1, with 7 bases in between. Germline loops: CDR1 SGHVS, CDR2 FQNEAQ. This CDR3 contains 13 residues. Written as DNA, the CDR3 is TGTGCCAGCAGCTCTGCCGGGAACACTGAAGCTTTCTTT. This codes for CASSSAGNTEAFF.

Worth noting for this clonotype: This clone may be a read error of a much larger clone one base away. The V and J genes are TRBV3-1 and TRBJ1-2; D not certain. Germline CDR1 and CDR2: LGHDT and YNNKEL (reference sequence). The CDR3 is 15 amino acids. For the CDR3, the DNA is TGTGCCAGCAGCCAAGGTACCAGAGCTAACTATGGCTACGCCTTC. The encoded protein is CASSQGTRANYGYAF. The whole variable domain, remainder taken from reference TRBV3-1 and TRBJ1-2, is DTAVSQTPKYLVTQMGNDKSIKCEQNLGHDTMYWYKQDSKKFLKIMFSYNNKELIINETVPNRFSPKSPDKAHLNLHINSLELGDSAVYFCASSQGTRANYGYAFGSGTRLTVV.

Ten or more counts support this clonotype. The rearrangement joins TRBV29-1 to TRBJ2-4, with D possibly TRBD2 on 7 matching bases. Germline assignment: CDR1 SQVTM and CDR2 ANQGSEA. CDR3 length equals 13 residues. Trimming removed 4 bases from V and 5 bases from J, with 12 bases in between. CDR3 sequence: CSVGGLAENIQYF. In DNA, the CDR3 is TGCAGCGTTGGGGGGCTAGCGGAAAACATTCAGTACTTC.

This clonotype was detected many times. The CDR3 DNA reads as TGCAGCGTCGATTACAGGGGGCACGATGAAGCTTTCTTT. Translation: CSVDYRGHDEAFF. This chain joins TRBV29-1 and TRBJ1-1; 9 nucleotides match TRBD1. V lost 6 bases and J lost 7; bases outside the gene matches: 9. From germline, CDR1 is SQVTM and CDR2 ANQGSEA. This CDR3 has 13 residues. The whole variable domain, filled in from reference TRBV29-1 and TRBJ1-1, reads SAVISQKPSRDICQRGTSLTIQCQVDSQVTMMFWYRQQPGQSLTLIATANQGSEATYESGFVIDKFPISRPNLTFSTLTVSNMSPEDSSIYLCSVDYRGHDEAFFGQGTRLTVV.

In this sample, this clonotype turned up a few times. The chain has TRBV20-1 and TRBJ2-1, with 9 positions matching TRBD2. V shed 6 bases and J 5 bases; nucleotides not matched to a gene: 11. Germline V CDR1 and CDR2: DFQATT, SNEGSKA (reference sequence). The CDR3 runs to 15 residues. The CDR3 region has the DNA TGCAGTGCATTCCGGCGGGAGGGCACCCACAATGAGCAGTTCTTC. Its translation: CSAFRREGTHNEQFF.

This clonotype was counted many times. The genes are TRBV12-3 or TRBV12-4 and TRBJ2-5; D perhaps matches TRBD2 (6 bases). Between the trimmed V and J ends, which lost 4 bases and 1 base, there was a span of 7 bases. The CDR3 is 13 residues long. CDR3 in DNA: TGTGCCAGCAGTTGGACTATCCAAGAGACCCAGTACTTC. It is translated as CASSWTIQETQYF.

This clonotype was observed at least ten times. This rearrangement joins TRBV30 to TRBJ1-1; D uncertain. This CDR3 comprises 11 residues. CDR1 and CDR2 from the germline V gene are GTSNPN and SVGIG (reference sequence). Between the trimmed V and J ends, which lost 0 bases and 11 bases, there was a span of 10 bases. CDR3 DNA: TGTGCCTGGAGTGTAGGAGGGAACGCTTTCTTT. This codes for CAWSVGGNAFF.

This clonotype was picked up many times. The CDR3 region is CATSDSEDGYTF. The CDR3 bases are TGTGCCACCAGTGATTCCGAGGATGGCTACACCTTC. The J gene is TRBJ1-2, the V gene TRBV24-1; no reliable D call. The CDR3 sequence is 12 residues long. V was trimmed by 2 bases and J by 6 bases, leaving 6 bases between them. Germline CDR1 KGHDR, CDR2 SFDVKD.

About this clonotype itself: One base away lies a much larger clone, so this may be a sequencing read error. This chain connects TRBV5-1 to TRBJ2-1; 12 bases fit TRBD2. V was pared by 4 bases and J by 2 bases, with 7 bases of the junction left unmatched. The CDR3 is 17 residues long. The V gene's germline CDR1 is SGHRS and CDR2 YFSETQ. The CDR3 DNA reads TGCGCCAGCAGCCTGACTAGCGGGAGTACTACCTACAATGAGCAGTTCTTC. Protein sequence: CASSLTSGSTTYNEQFF.

V is TRBV5-1 and J is TRBJ2-7; TRBD2 aligns across 8 bases. V dropped 4 bases and J dropped 4; count of bases not matched to a gene: 10. The V gene's germline CDR1 is SGHRS and CDR2 YFSETQ. CDR3 length equals 15 residues. This CDR3 reads CASSQLSGSGYEQYF. The CDR3 coding sequence is TGCGCCAGCAGCCAACTAAGCGGGAGCGGGTACGAGCAGTACTTC.

This clonotype occurred many times. The genes are TRBV27 and TRBJ2-1; TRBD2 matches at 8 bases. Germline trimming cut 0 bases from V and 9 bases from J; bases unmatched to any gene: 13. Germline loops: CDR1 MNHEY, CDR2 SMNVEV (reference sequence). There are 17 residues in the CDR3. CDR3 residues: CASSLSTIIAGNGEQFF. DNA of the CDR3: TGTGCCAGCAGTTTATCTACCATTATAGCGGGGAACGGTGAGCAGTTCTTC.

At least ten counts were recorded for this clonotype. V usage is TRBV6-1 and J usage is TRBJ2-1; D remains ambiguous. Trimming took 6 bases from V and 3 from J, leaving 12 bases between them. The CDR3 runs 14 residues. CDR1 and CDR2 (germline): MNHNS, SASEGT. The CDR3 DNA follows: TGTGCCAGCAGCCCCGGTCTGGGCTACAATGAGCAGTTCTTC. This gives the protein CASSPGLGYNEQFF.